The text below deals with one T cell receptor beta chain. Assay: immunoSEQ multiplex PCR; the TCRdb copy retains only in-frame clones and omits some. Altogether 20,000 to 25,000 clones are present, around four fifths being singletons, with the ten largest covering roughly 14%. This sample is drawn from a study of T cell changes during pregnancy in multiple sclerosis. CDR3 length: 14 amino acids. The V end was cut by 3 bases, the J end by 2 bases, with 8 bases between. In germline, CDR1 is MNHNS, CDR2 SASEGT. The sample here was CD8+ T cells from peripheral blood mononuclear cells, taken in the first trimester of pregnancy. The chain recombines TRBV6-1 with TRBJ1-3; no firm D call. This TCR was sampled from a female donor in good health, enrolled as a control in a pregnancy study. Here the CDR3 DNA reads TGTGCCAGCAGTGACAGATTCCCTGGAAACACCATATATTTT. Translated, it gives CASSDRFPGNTIYF.